These 26 T cell receptor beta chains came from one sample sequenced in a study of T cells in Graves' hyperthyroidism and ophthalmopathy. The TCR beta CDR3 regions underwent amplification using RNA transcripts as the source. The HTBI primer set drove a first-round RT-PCR of the TCR CDR3. Each CDR3 protein gets one entry after TCRdb re-called the multiplex PCR reads with MiXCR. The repertoire holds around 340,000 distinct CDR3 sequences, with 20% to 25% as singletons. Sequenced input: blood. The receptors were sampled from a woman aged 50 to 60 with Graves' hyperthyroidism.

This clonotype was counted ten times or more. V usage is TRBV20-1 and J usage is TRBJ2-1; D gene ambiguous. The germline V gene has CDR1 DFQATT and CDR2 SNEGSKA (reference sequence). Trimming cost V 3 bases and J 1 base, with 10 bases left between them. This CDR3 region has 14 residues. CDR3 loop: CSASRSLSYNEQFF. CDR3 DNA: TGCAGTGCTAGTCGCAGTCTTTCCTACAATGAGCAGTTCTTC.

This clonotype was observed a few times. The chain recombines TRBV5-1 with TRBJ2-1; 8 bases match TRBD2. V trimming: 0 bases; J trimming: 5 bases; junction bases outside the gene matches: 7. CDR1 SGHRS and CDR2 YFSETQ come from the germline V gene. The CDR3 runs to 16 residues. The CDR3 loop reads CASSLAGRGANNEQFF. The CDR3 DNA sequence: TGCGCCAGCAGCTTGGCCGGGCGGGGGGCCAACAATGAGCAGTTCTTC.

The rearrangement joins TRBV6-1 to TRBJ2-1; 10 bases are shared with TRBD1. CDR1 and CDR2 (germline): MNHNS, SASEGT. This CDR3 region has 19 residues. The V and J ends lost 11 bases and 2 bases, in that order; junction bases with no gene match: 21. CDR3 in DNA: TGTGCCGGTAAAGGTATGGGGGGACAGGGGTCTCGCACCTACAATGAGCAGTTCTTC. Encoded protein: CAGKGMGGQGSRTYNEQFF.

This clonotype was seen many times. The V and J genes are TRBV20-1 and TRBJ2-2, with 8 bases aligning to TRBD1. The CDR3 loop spans 15 amino acids. V lost 3 bases, J lost 2 bases, and 5 bases stayed unmatched. Germline lookup yields CDR1 DFQATT and CDR2 SNEGSKA (reference sequence). CDR3 residues: CSARQGARNTGELFF. CDR3 DNA sequence: TGCAGTGCTAGGCAGGGGGCGCGCAACACCGGGGAGCTGTTTTTT.

This clonotype was recorded at least ten times. The CDR3 spells CASSRTGTGGHTGELFF. The CDR3 bases are TGTGCCAGCAGTCGGACAGGAACGGGGGGGCACACCGGGGAGCTGTTTTTT. V usage is TRBV2 and J usage is TRBJ2-2; D is possibly TRBD2 (8 bases). In germline, CDR1 is SNHLY, CDR2 FYNNEI. V was pared by 5 bases and J by 3 bases, with 19 bases between. The CDR3 has 17 residues.

This clonotype was found many times. DNA for the CDR3: TGTGCCAGCAGCTTCGGGCGGGGATACGAGCAGTACTTC. This translates into CASSFGRGYEQYF. The chain carries TRBV7-3 and TRBJ2-7, with TRBD2 as a possible D gene (6 bases). The ends were cut back, 3 bases at V and 4 bases at J, with 10 bases in the middle. Germline lookup yields CDR1 SGHTA and CDR2 FQGTGA. The CDR3 has 13 residues.

This clonotype has at least ten counts. The chain recombines TRBV10-3 with TRBJ2-1; unclear D gene. Per the germline V gene, CDR1 is ENHRY and CDR2 is SYGVKD. This CDR3 spans 13 amino acids. V lost 3 bases to trimming and J lost 4 bases, with 7 bases between them. This CDR3 is CAISETAYNEQFF. The CDR3 region has the DNA TGTGCCATCAGTGAAACGGCTTACAATGAGCAGTTCTTC.

The rearrangement links TRBV28 to TRBJ1-1; D not resolved. The CDR3 has 15 residues. Germline-derived CDR1 and CDR2 are MDHEN and SYDVKM. V lost 3 bases, J lost 5 bases, and 16 bases lay in between. The CDR3 bases are TGTGCCAGCAGTTTTGAGCTCCAGCGTTGGACTGAAGCTTTCTTT. This sequence encodes CASSFELQRWTEAFF.

This clonotype has at least ten counts. This chain joins TRBV12-3 or TRBV12-4 and TRBJ1-1, with 7 bases identical to TRBD1. CDR3 size: 15 residues. Trimming at V came to 4 bases and at J to 5 bases, leaving 10 bases not matched to a gene. CDR3 DNA sequence: TGTGCCAGCAGTTCCCCCGGGACAGTAAGAACTGAAGCTTTCTTT. Translated, it gives CASSSPGTVRTEAFF.

This clonotype was found a few times. The rearrangement uses TRBV5-1 and TRBJ1-2, with D maybe TRBD1 (5 bases). The CDR3 is made up of 14 amino acids. Germline CDR1 and CDR2: SGHRS and YFSETQ. The V end was cut by 3 bases, the J end by 2 bases, with 11 bases between. This CDR3 reads CASSSPGLNYGYTF. CDR3 nucleotide sequence: TGCGCCAGCAGCTCACCGGGACTCAACTATGGCTACACCTTC.

This clonotype was found many times. The CDR3 spells CAGLDSTSTDTQYF. The CDR3 DNA follows: TGTGCCGGGCTGGACAGTACTAGCACAGATACGCAGTATTTT. This rearrangement joins TRBV6-1 to TRBJ2-3; possible D gene TRBD1, 6 bases. CDR1 is MNHNS, CDR2 SASEGT, per germline. The CDR3 consists of 14 residues. Trimming pared 11 bases from V and 0 bases from J, leaving 15 bases between.

This clonotype was observed many times. The genes are TRBV28 and TRBJ1-5; maybe TRBD1 (5 bases). V lost 5 bases and J 6 bases, leaving 20 bases between the germline ends. CDR3 length: 16 amino acids. Looked up from germline, CDR1 is MDHEN and CDR2 is SYDVKM. The CDR3 loop reads CASSPFWGREGQPQHF. The CDR3 nucleotides read TGTGCCAGCAGTCCTTTTTGGGGCAGGGAAGGTCAGCCCCAGCATTTT.

This clonotype was recorded at least ten times. The rearrangement links TRBV6-1 to TRBJ2-7; possibly TRBD2 for D (6 bases). Looked up from germline, CDR1 is MNHNS and CDR2 is SASEGT. There are 14 residues in the CDR3. V was cut by 4 bases and J by 3 bases, with 13 bases left in between. Written as DNA, the CDR3 is TGTGCCAGCAGTGTCACGGGAGAGTTCTACGAGCAGTACTTC. Protein: CASSVTGEFYEQYF.

This clonotype was seen at least ten times. V is TRBV3-1 and J is TRBJ2-2, with D perhaps matching TRBD1 (6 bases). V lost 0 bases, J lost 4 bases, and 12 bases lay in between. This CDR3 spans 16 amino acids. Germline V gene sequence: CDR1 LGHDT, CDR2 YNNKEL (reference sequence). This CDR3 is CASSQDLWTVTGELFF. CDR3 coding DNA: TGTGCCAGCAGCCAAGATCTATGGACAGTCACCGGGGAGCTGTTTTTT.

This clonotype was detected ten times or more. The gene calls are TRBV15 and TRBJ2-7, with TRBD2 matching 10 bases. The CDR3 runs to 17 residues. Germline V gives CDR1 LNHNV, CDR2 YYDKDF (reference sequence). Germline trimming cut 1 base from V and 0 bases from J; bases unmatched to any gene: 6. As DNA, the CDR3 is TGTGCCACCAGCAGAGTTAGCGGGAGGACTTTCTCCTACGAGCAGTACTTC. Translating gives CATSRVSGRTFSYEQYF. The full variable domain, rest sourced from reference TRBV15 and TRBJ2-7, is DAMVIQNPRYQVTQFGKPVTLSCSQTLNHNVMYWYQQKSSQAPKLLFHYYDKDFNNEADTPDNFQSRRPNTSFCFLDIRSPGLGDTAMYLCATSRVSGRTFSYEQYFGPGTRLTVT.

This clonotype has a single count. The rearrangement joins TRBV29-1 to TRBJ2-3; 16 nucleotides match TRBD2. Losses at the gene ends were 2 bases for V and 7 bases for J; bases not matched to a gene: 6. The CDR3 spans 16 residues. Per germline, CDR1 SQVTM and CDR2 ANQGSEA. CDR3 DNA: TGCAGCGTTGAAAGGGGGACTAGCGGGAGGGCCAATACGCAGTATTTT. This codes for CSVERGTSGRANTQYF.

This clonotype was recorded many times. V is TRBV7-8 and J is TRBJ1-5; 7 nucleotides line up with TRBD1. Germline V gene data show CDR1 as SGHVS and CDR2 as FQNEAQ. V gave up 4 bases and J gave up 7 bases; unmatched junction bases: 10. The CDR3 runs to 15 residues. CDR3: CASSSQTGQEQPQHF. The CDR3 nucleotides are TGTGCCAGCAGCTCCCAGACAGGGCAGGAGCAGCCCCAGCATTTT.

This clonotype appeared once. V usage is TRBV19 and J usage is TRBJ1-1; the D gene is possibly TRBD1 (6 bases). V lost 5 bases and J lost 0, with 16 bases in between. The CDR3 covers 16 residues. Germline V lookup: CDR1 LNHDA, CDR2 SQIVND (reference sequence). The CDR3 loop reads CASSPYKGGMNTEAFF. DNA of the CDR3: TGTGCCAGTAGTCCCTACAAGGGGGGCATGAACACTGAAGCTTTCTTT.

The table lists this clonotype with a few counts. V is TRBV7-2 and J is TRBJ2-1; TRBD2 agrees at 10 bases. The germline gives CDR1 SGHTA, CDR2 FQGNSA. This CDR3 has 17 amino acids. The V segment lost 1 base and the J segment 8 bases; nucleotides outside the gene matches: 11. CDR3 in amino acids: CASSLGGSPSGRDEQFF. The CDR3 region has the DNA TGTGCCAGCAGCTTAGGAGGATCGCCTAGCGGGAGAGATGAGCAGTTCTTC.

This clonotype was picked up many times. The chain combines TRBV13 with TRBJ2-5; 7 bases map to TRBD2. Germline CDR1 is PRHDT and CDR2 is FYEKMQ (reference sequence). The CDR3 extends over 16 amino acids. The junction had 7 bases not matched to a gene; V was cut back by 3 bases and J by 0 bases. The CDR3 DNA follows: TGTGCCAGCAGCTTCGCGCGGGGGTACTACCAAGAGACCCAGTACTTC. Translation gives CASSFARGYYQETQYF.

This clonotype was recorded many times. The genes are TRBV3-1 and TRBJ1-4; perhaps TRBD1 as D (5 bases). There are 12 residues in the CDR3. The germline V gene has CDR1 LGHDT and CDR2 YNNKEL (reference sequence). The V end lost 2 bases, the J end lost 8 bases, and 6 bases lay between the germline ends. This chain's CDR3 is CASSQWGEKLFF. The CDR3 DNA is TGTGCCAGCAGCCAATGGGGGGAAAAACTGTTTTTT.

This clonotype was detected a few times. Possible read error: a much larger clone is one base away. This rearrangement joins TRBV28 to TRBJ2-7; a possible D gene is TRBD1 (5 bases). CDR1 and CDR2 from the germline V gene are MDHEN and SYDVKM. The CDR3 is made up of 15 amino acids. The CDR3 DNA reads as TGTGCCAGCAGTTTATCAGGGTCCAGCTCCTACGAGCAGCACTTC. Translated: CASSLSGSSSYEQHF.

This clonotype was recorded many times. The rearrangement links TRBV11-2 to TRBJ2-1, with D unresolved. The CDR3 sequence is 15 residues long. Trimming left V 3 bases short and J 0 bases short, with 9 bases between. CDR1 is SGHAT and CDR2 is FQNNGV in the germline V gene. The CDR3 bases are TGTGCCAGCAGCTTTGACGGTAACTCCTACAATGAGCAGTTCTTC. Encoded protein: CASSFDGNSYNEQFF.

There are a few counts of this clonotype. The chain carries TRBV7-6 and TRBJ2-6; D may correspond to TRBD1 or TRBD2 (5 bases each). This CDR3 spans 18 amino acids. The V and J ends lost 4 bases and 2 bases respectively, with 18 bases between them. CDR1 and CDR2 (germline): SGHVS, FNYEAQ. DNA of the CDR3: TGTGCCAGCAGCTCTACTATAGGGGCCGGGGCTGGGGCCAACGTCCTGACTTTC. Translating it yields CASSSTIGAGAGANVLTF.

This chain joins TRBV6-1 and TRBJ1-5; 8 bases match TRBD1. The V segment lost 6 bases and the J segment 6 bases; nucleotides outside the gene matches: 4. The length of the CDR3 is 13 residues. CDR1 and CDR2 (germline): MNHNS, SASEGT. DNA for the CDR3: TGTGCCAGCAGGGAGACAGGGGCTCAGCCCCAGCATTTT. Translating gives CASRETGAQPQHF.

The rearrangement joins TRBV2 to TRBJ2-7; TRBD1 matches at 8 bases. Germline V lookup: CDR1 SNHLY, CDR2 FYNNEI. This CDR3 has 13 amino acids. Germline trimming cut 8 bases from V and 2 bases from J; bases unmatched to any gene: 5. The CDR3 reads CASRDRPAYEQYF. CDR3 nucleotides: TGTGCCAGCCGGGACAGGCCAGCCTACGAGCAGTACTTC.